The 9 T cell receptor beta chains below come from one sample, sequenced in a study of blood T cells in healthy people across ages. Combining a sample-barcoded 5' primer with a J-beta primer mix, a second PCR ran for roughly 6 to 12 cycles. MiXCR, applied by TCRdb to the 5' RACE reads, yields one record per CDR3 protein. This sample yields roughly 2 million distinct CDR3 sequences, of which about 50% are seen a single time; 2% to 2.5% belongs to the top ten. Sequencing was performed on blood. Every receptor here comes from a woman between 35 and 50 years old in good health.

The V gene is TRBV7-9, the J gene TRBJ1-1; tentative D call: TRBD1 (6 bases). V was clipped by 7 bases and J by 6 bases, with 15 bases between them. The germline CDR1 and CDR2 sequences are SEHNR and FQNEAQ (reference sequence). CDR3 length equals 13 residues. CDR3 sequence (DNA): TGTGCCAGCATTACCTGGGAGGGGGCTGAAGCTTTCTTT. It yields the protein CASITWEGAEAFF.

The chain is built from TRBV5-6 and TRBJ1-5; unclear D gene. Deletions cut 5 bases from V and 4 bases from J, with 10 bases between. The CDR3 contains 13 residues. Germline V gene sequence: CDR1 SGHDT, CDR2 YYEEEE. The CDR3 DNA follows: TGTGCCAGCAGTAACGGAATTAATCAGCCCCAGCATTTT. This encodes CASSNGINQPQHF.

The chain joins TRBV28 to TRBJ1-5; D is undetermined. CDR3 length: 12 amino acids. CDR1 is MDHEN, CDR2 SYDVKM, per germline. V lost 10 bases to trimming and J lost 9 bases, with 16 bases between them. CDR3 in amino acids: CATKILGRPQHF. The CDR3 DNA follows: TGTGCCACCAAAATCCTCGGCCGGCCCCAGCATTTT.

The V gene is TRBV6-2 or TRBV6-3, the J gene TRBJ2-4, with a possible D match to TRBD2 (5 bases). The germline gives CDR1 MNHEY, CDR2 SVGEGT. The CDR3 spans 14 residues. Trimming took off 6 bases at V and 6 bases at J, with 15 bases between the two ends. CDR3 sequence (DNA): TGTGCCAGCAGCGACCCGGGGTGGGGAAACATTCAGTACTTC. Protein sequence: CASSDPGWGNIQYF.

The CDR3 nucleotides read TGTGCCAGCCGAAGGGGGCTCCACGAGCAGTACTTC. It is translated as CASRRGLHEQYF. The genes are TRBV6-4 and TRBJ2-7; 7 bases map to TRBD1. Germline loops: CDR1 MRHNA, CDR2 SNTAGT. This CDR3 comprises 12 residues. Trimming at V came to 8 bases and at J to 5 bases, leaving 6 bases not matched to a gene.

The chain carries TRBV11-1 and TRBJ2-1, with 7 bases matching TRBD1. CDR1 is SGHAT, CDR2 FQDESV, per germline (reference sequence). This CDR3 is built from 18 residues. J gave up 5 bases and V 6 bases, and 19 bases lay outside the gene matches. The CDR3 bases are TGTGCCAGCAGATCGAAGGGGGCGGCCTGGACGTGGGACAATGAGCAGTTCTTC. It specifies CASRSKGAAWTWDNEQFF.

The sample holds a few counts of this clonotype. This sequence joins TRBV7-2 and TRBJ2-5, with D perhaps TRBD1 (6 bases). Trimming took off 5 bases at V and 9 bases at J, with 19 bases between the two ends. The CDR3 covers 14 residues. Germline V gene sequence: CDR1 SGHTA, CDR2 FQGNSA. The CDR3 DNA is TGTGCCAGCAGCGAAGGGACAAACTGGTATTCCCAGTACTTC. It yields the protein CASSEGTNWYSQYF.

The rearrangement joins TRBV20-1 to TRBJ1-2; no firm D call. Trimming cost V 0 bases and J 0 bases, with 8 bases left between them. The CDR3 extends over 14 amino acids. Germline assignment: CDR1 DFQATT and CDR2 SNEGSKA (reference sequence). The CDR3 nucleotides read TGCAGTGCTAGAGACGCGCAGGCTAACTATGGCTACACCTTC. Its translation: CSARDAQANYGYTF.

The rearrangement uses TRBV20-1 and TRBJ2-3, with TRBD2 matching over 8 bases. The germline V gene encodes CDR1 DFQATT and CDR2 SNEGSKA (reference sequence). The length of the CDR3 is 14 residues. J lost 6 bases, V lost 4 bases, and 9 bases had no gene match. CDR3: CSAISGATIDTQYF. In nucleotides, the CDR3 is TGCAGTGCTATTAGCGGGGCGACTATCGATACGCAGTATTTT.